These 21 T cell receptor beta chains came from one sample sequenced in a study of blood T cell repertoires in COVID-19 (TCRdb year 2020). Library generation was performed with the immunoSEQ multiplex PCR assay. The clones in this table, taken by TCRdb from immuneACCESS, are in-frame only. Not every clone is retained; where verified, under half of the shortfall comes from an unresolved V gene, and the cause of the rest is unknown. The sample table shows about 67,000 clones, and less than 90% are seen once. The top ten constitute approximately 4.7% of the sample. The material sequenced was peripheral blood. These TCRs come from a man aged 50-59 years with active COVID-19.

The chain uses TRBV7-6 and TRBJ2-7; TRBD2 matches at 7 bases. V lost 5 bases and J lost 6; bases outside the gene matches: 16. This CDR3 is 16 amino acids long. Germline assignment: CDR1 SGHVS and CDR2 FNYEAQ. The CDR3 reads CASSRGSLANPSEQYF. The CDR3 nucleotides read TGTGCCAGCAGCCGAGGGTCACTAGCGAACCCCTCCGAGCAGTACTTC.

J is TRBJ1-2 and V is TRBV2; 10 nucleotides agree with TRBD1. Germline CDR1 and CDR2: SNHLY and FYNNEI. J lost 7 bases, V lost 4 bases, and 6 bases had no gene match. The CDR3 is 14 residues long. The CDR3 here is CASSADRGQFGYTF. CDR3 nucleotides: TGTGCCAGCAGTGCCGACAGGGGGCAGTTTGGCTACACCTTC.

This clone was found a few times. This chain links TRBV27 with TRBJ2-2, with 13 nucleotides matching TRBD2. The CDR3 sequence is 16 residues long. From germline, CDR1 is MNHEY and CDR2 SMNVEV (reference sequence). J was trimmed by 7 bases and V by 5 bases; bases with no gene match: 7. CDR3 bases: TGTGCCAGCAGTAAACTAGCGGGGGGGCCTTACGGGGAGCTGTTTTTT. Its protein product is CASSKLAGGPYGELFF.

This chain connects TRBV19 to TRBJ2-1; maybe TRBD1 (6 bases). Germline CDR1 LNHDA, CDR2 SQIVND (reference sequence). This CDR3 is 15 amino acids long. V was cut by 1 base and J by 9 bases, with 16 bases left in between. Here the CDR3 DNA reads TGTGCCAGTAGTATAGGTACAGGGCGCCGTGGTGAGCAGTTCTTC. This codes for CASSIGTGRRGEQFF.

V is TRBV27 and J is TRBJ2-5, with 10 bases matching TRBD2. The CDR3 loop spans 17 amino acids. Germline CDR1 MNHEY, CDR2 SMNVEV (reference sequence). V shed 5 bases and J 4 bases; nucleotides not matched to a gene: 13. The DNA for the CDR3 is TGTGCCAGCAGTCTACTCGGACTAGCGGTTCATCCAGAGACCCAGTACTTC. Protein sequence: CASSLLGLAVHPETQYF.

The CDR3: CASTATAAVVGELFF. In nucleotides, the CDR3 is TGTGCCAGCACGGCGACAGCCGCTGTAGTCGGGGAGCTGTTTTTT. The V call is TRBV11-3, the J call TRBJ2-2; D possibly corresponds to TRBD1 (5 bases). Germline-derived CDR1 and CDR2 are SGHNT and YENEEA. The CDR3 length is 15 residues. The V end was cut by 7 bases, the J end by 7 bases, with 19 bases between.

About this clone itself: One end of the junction does not line up with germline, which may come from a read error. The CDR3 region is CASSFSGGARETQYF. CDR3 nucleotide sequence: TGTGCTAGCAGCTTTTCCGGGGGGGCCAGGGAGACCCAGTACTTC. This sequence joins TRBV7-7 and TRBJ2-5, with 8 positions matching TRBD2. Per germline, CDR1 SSHAT and CDR2 FNYEAQ (reference sequence). The CDR3 runs to 15 residues. The whole variable domain, remainder taken from reference TRBV7-7 and TRBJ2-5, is GAGVSQSPRYKVTKRGQDVTLRCDPISSHATLYWYQQALGQGPEFLTYFNYEAQPDKSGLPSDRFSAERPEGSISTLTIQRTEQRDSAMYRCASSFSGGARETQYFGPGTRLLVL.

J is TRBJ2-5 and V is TRBV3-1 (or the pseudogene TRBV3-2); 11 nucleotides match TRBD2. With 1 base clipped from V and 5 bases from J, the junction kept 6 bases outside the gene matches. Germline V gene sequence: CDR1 LGHDT, CDR2 YNNKEL (reference sequence). CDR3 length equals 16 residues. This CDR3 is CASSQVTSGVKETQYF. In DNA form, the CDR3 reads TGTGCCAGCAGCCAAGTGACTAGCGGGGTTAAGGAGACCCAGTACTTC.

J is TRBJ1-1 and V is TRBV19; D not certain. Germline assignment: CDR1 LNHDA and CDR2 SQIVND (reference sequence). The CDR3 is made up of 12 amino acids. The V end lost 5 bases, the J end lost 7 bases, and 11 bases lay between the germline ends. The CDR3 sequence is CASSFDTSEAFF. The CDR3 DNA reads as TGTGCCAGTAGTTTCGACACAAGTGAAGCTTTCTTT.

The rearrangement uses TRBV5-8 and TRBJ2-5; 7 bases map to TRBD1. V shed 5 bases, J shed 3 bases, and the junction held 4 bases outside the gene matches. The CDR3 covers 13 residues. The germline V gene has CDR1 SGHTS and CDR2 YDEGEE. The CDR3 DNA follows: TGTGCCAGCAGGTCAGGGGGAAAAGAGACCCAGTACTTC. It is translated as CASRSGGKETQYF.

The gene calls are TRBV3-1 (or the pseudogene TRBV3-2) and TRBJ2-7; 8 bases are a match to TRBD1. V was pared by 2 bases and J by 6 bases, with 3 bases of the junction left unmatched. From germline, CDR1 is LGHDT and CDR2 YNNKEL (reference sequence). This CDR3 has 13 amino acids. CDR3: CASSQIGQGEQYF. The CDR3 nucleotides read TGTGCCAGCAGCCAAATCGGACAGGGCGAGCAGTACTTC.

The V and J genes are TRBV24-1 and TRBJ1-1; unclear D gene. Trimming took off 6 bases at V and 0 bases at J, with 7 bases between the two ends. The V gene's germline CDR1 is KGHDR and CDR2 SFDVKD. The CDR3 runs to 13 residues. CDR3 sequence (DNA): TGTGCCACCAGTACAGAAGTGAACACTGAAGCTTTCTTT. Its translation is CATSTEVNTEAFF.

The chain joins TRBV3-1 (or the pseudogene TRBV3-2) to TRBJ2-1, with D uncertain. Trimming cost V 0 bases and J 6 bases, with 21 bases left between them. This CDR3 contains 18 residues. Germline loops: CDR1 LGHDT, CDR2 YNNKEL (reference sequence). This chain's CDR3 is CASSQETSDWPPVNEQFF. The DNA for the CDR3 is TGTGCCAGCAGCCAAGAAACCTCTGACTGGCCTCCTGTCAATGAGCAGTTCTTC.

This chain connects TRBV4-2 to TRBJ2-7; TRBD2 is a possible D gene (6 bases). Germline-derived CDR1 and CDR2 are LGHNA and YNFKEQ. This CDR3 is built from 18 residues. V dropped 0 bases and J dropped 0 bases, with 18 bases sitting between them. The CDR3 DNA reads as TGTGCCAGCAGCCAAGAGAGAGTTGGGATAGCGGTCTCCTACGAGCAGTACTTC. Translation gives CASSQERVGIAVSYEQYF.

The chain carries TRBV5-8 and TRBJ1-5, with 9 bases fitting TRBD1. The CDR3 runs 15 residues. J gave up 6 bases and V 1 base, and 5 bases lay outside the gene matches. Germline V lookup: CDR1 SGHTS, CDR2 YDEGEE. The CDR3 region is CASSLRNRGRQPQHF. In DNA, the CDR3 is TGTGCCAGCAGCTTGAGGAACAGGGGGCGTCAGCCCCAGCATTTT.

The V and J genes are TRBV20-1 and TRBJ1-5, with 11 bases matching TRBD1. V lost 3 bases, J lost 9 bases, and 13 bases stayed unmatched. Germline CDR1 reads DFQATT; CDR2 reads SNEGSKA (reference sequence). The CDR3 is 16 residues long. The CDR3 sequence is CSASGLGQGEGRPQHF. The CDR3 nucleotides read TGCAGTGCTAGTGGTCTGGGACAGGGGGAGGGGAGGCCCCAGCATTTT.

The chain joins TRBV2 to TRBJ1-5; 7 nucleotides line up with TRBD1. Germline loops: CDR1 SNHLY, CDR2 FYNNEI. The CDR3 sequence is 14 residues long. V gave up 6 bases and J gave up 2 bases; unmatched junction bases: 4. The CDR3 nucleotides read TGTGCCAGCAGACCTGACAGGGGCAATCAGCCCCAGCATTTT. Translated, it gives CASRPDRGNQPQHF.

This chain connects TRBV12-3 or TRBV12-4 to TRBJ1-1; TRBD1 agrees at 9 bases. The ends lost 3 bases at V and 5 bases at J; junction bases unmatched: 1. The CDR3 consists of 13 residues. CDR3 DNA: TGTGCCAGCAGTTTCGGGACAGGGACTGAAGCTTTCTTT. Protein: CASSFGTGTEAFF.

The chain recombines TRBV11-2 with TRBJ1-2, with 7 bases fitting TRBD1. Germline trimming cut 4 bases from V and 3 bases from J; bases unmatched to any gene: 5. The V gene's germline CDR1 is SGHAT and CDR2 FQNNGV. This CDR3 has 14 amino acids. The CDR3 sequence is CASSSATGYYGYTF. CDR3 DNA sequence: TGTGCCAGCAGCTCTGCGACAGGGTACTATGGCTACACCTTC.

This clone was counted once. The rearrangement uses TRBV2 and TRBJ1-2, with TRBD1 matching 9 bases. Germline-derived CDR1 and CDR2 are SNHLY and FYNNEI. The trim removed 6 bases at V and 4 bases at J, leaving 9 bases unmatched. This CDR3 region has 15 residues. The CDR3 spells CASREQQGAGYGYTF. The CDR3 nucleotides are TGTGCCAGCAGGGAACAACAGGGGGCGGGCTATGGCTACACCTTC.

This chain uses TRBV9 with TRBJ2-1; 11 nucleotides align to TRBD2. The CDR3 covers 17 residues. Germline values: CDR1 SGDLS, CDR2 YYNGEE. Trimming removed 0 bases from V and 9 bases from J; junction bases left unmatched: 11. CDR3 DNA: TGTGCCAGCAGCGTAGAAACTAGCGGGGGATATCTTGGTGAGCAGTTCTTC. It codes for CASSVETSGGYLGEQFF.